Presented here are 21 T cell receptor beta chains from one specimen sequenced in a study of blood T cell repertoires in COVID-19. Libraries were prepared by immunoSEQ multiplex PCR; TCRdb keeps only in-frame clonotypes and omits some of them. Of 150,000 to 200,000 clones in the sample, approximately 83% are singletons; the top ten hold 8% to 10%. The sequenced sample consisted of peripheral blood. The receptors derive from a man in his forties or fifties with active or convalescent COVID-19.

The genes are TRBV10-1 and TRBJ2-3, with no clear D. The germline gives CDR1 WNHNN, CDR2 SYGVQD (reference sequence). Between the trimmed V and J ends, which lost 0 bases and 2 bases, there was a span of 15 bases. The CDR3 length is 17 residues. The CDR3 DNA reads TGCGCCAGCAGTGAGTCGACTCTACCAGTCCTCACAGATACGCAGTATTTT. Translating it yields CASSESTLPVLTDTQYF.

This clone appeared a single time. The chain uses TRBV12-3 or TRBV12-4 and TRBJ1-1; D unclear. V was shortened by 3 bases and J by 6 bases, with 11 bases between the two germline ends. This CDR3 spans 13 amino acids. The CDR3 DNA is TGTGCCAGCAGTTTTGGCCTTCCTCCTGAAGCTTTCTTT. Translated: CASSFGLPPEAFF.

The V call is TRBV30, the J call TRBJ1-2; 7 bases match TRBD1. Germline CDR1 and CDR2: GTSNPN and SVGIG (reference sequence). The CDR3 extends over 12 amino acids. V lost 8 bases, J lost 2 bases, and 5 bases stayed unmatched. The CDR3 reads CAGGTANYGYTF. The CDR3 DNA follows: TGTGCCGGGGGGACAGCCAACTATGGCTACACCTTC. The whole variable domain, remainder taken from reference TRBV30 and TRBJ1-2, is SQTIHQWPATLVQPVGSPLSLECTVEGTSNPNLYWYRQAAGRGLQLLFYSVGIGQISSEVPQNLSASRPQDRQFILSSKKLLLSDSGFYLCAGGTANYGYTFGSGTRLTVV.

The table lists this clone with a few counts. The rearrangement joins TRBV2 to TRBJ2-6, with 9 bases identical to TRBD1. The CDR3 covers 17 residues. Trimming cost V 6 bases and J 0 bases; bases outside gene matches: 6. Looked up from germline, CDR1 is SNHLY and CDR2 is FYNNEI. The CDR3 DNA is TGTGCCAGCAGGAGGGGACAGGGATCCTCTGGGGCCAACGTCCTGACTTTC. It yields the protein CASRRGQGSSGANVLTF. The full variable domain, with the rest looked up from reference TRBV2 and TRBJ2-6, is EPEVTQTPSHQVTQMGQEVILRCVPISNHLYFYWYRQILGQKVEFLVSFYNNEISEKSEIFDDQFSVERPDGSNFTLKIRSTKLEDSAMYFCASRRGQGSSGANVLTFGAGSRLTVL.

This rearrangement joins TRBV9 to TRBJ2-5; D call uncertain. The CDR3 runs 13 residues. Germline V gene sequence: CDR1 SGDLS, CDR2 YYNGEE. Trimming took 0 bases from V and 5 from J, leaving 8 bases between them. The CDR3 region has the DNA TGTGCCAGCAGCGTAGCTACGAGGGAGACCCAGTACTTC. Translating it yields CASSVATRETQYF.

The chain uses TRBV25-1 and TRBJ2-2; TRBD1 agrees at 8 bases. From germline, CDR1 is MGHDK and CDR2 SYGVNS. V shed 8 bases, J shed 3 bases, and the junction held 11 bases outside the gene matches. CDR3 length equals 16 residues. CDR3 DNA sequence: TGTGCCAGCGGCCCTTCAGGGGGCGCGGACACCGGGGAGCTGTTTTTT. Translating it yields CASGPSGGADTGELFF.

A single count supports this clone. The V call is TRBV4-3, the J call TRBJ1-1, with D maybe TRBD1 (5 bases). V lost 1 base to trimming and J lost 4 bases, with 10 bases between them. This CDR3 contains 14 residues. Germline V CDR1 and CDR2: LGHNA, YSLEER. CDR3 sequence reads: CASSQVRVRTEAFF. CDR3 DNA sequence: TGCGCCAGCAGCCAAGTCAGGGTACGCACTGAAGCTTTCTTT.

The J gene is TRBJ2-1, the V gene TRBV2; D is perhaps TRBD2 (5 bases). Trimming stripped 5 bases from V and 4 bases from J, with 9 bases between. This CDR3 spans 13 amino acids. Germline CDR1 SNHLY, CDR2 FYNNEI. The CDR3 here is CASSRPGYNEQFF. CDR3 nucleotides: TGTGCCAGCAGTCGGCCGGGATACAATGAGCAGTTCTTC.

This chain links TRBV6-6 with TRBJ2-7; 10 bases fit TRBD2. V lost 6 bases, J lost 5 bases, and 13 bases stayed unmatched. Germline CDR1 is MNHNY and CDR2 is SVGAGI (reference sequence). CDR3 size: 16 residues. The CDR3 protein is CASSHPASGSAHEQYF. Written as DNA, the CDR3 is TGTGCCAGCAGCCACCCAGCTAGCGGGAGTGCCCACGAGCAGTACTTC.

Only one count was recorded for this clone. This sequence joins TRBV27 and TRBJ2-5; 8 nucleotides match TRBD2. Unmatched junction bases numbered 15, after V lost 3 bases and J lost 6 bases. Germline lookup yields CDR1 MNHEY and CDR2 SMNVEV (reference sequence). CDR3 length: 17 amino acids. CDR3 bases: TGTGCCAGCAGTTTTGATGAGCCGGGAGGGGCTCGAAAGACCCAGTACTTC. It codes for CASSFDEPGGARKTQYF.

The V and J genes are TRBV4-1 and TRBJ1-5, with D tentatively TRBD1 (5 bases). The CDR3 sequence is 17 residues long. V lost 1 base and J lost 2, with 15 bases in between. Per the germline V gene, CDR1 is MGHRA and CDR2 is YSYEKL. Here the CDR3 reads CASSQGEAGSGNQPQHF. CDR3 nucleotides: TGCGCCAGCAGCCAAGGGGAGGCAGGGTCAGGCAATCAGCCCCAGCATTTT.

This clone was observed a handful of times. The chain recombines TRBV11-2 with TRBJ1-1, with 7 bases identical to TRBD1. With 5 bases clipped from V and 6 bases from J, the junction kept 6 bases outside the gene matches. The CDR3 runs to 13 residues. The germline CDR1 and CDR2 sequences are SGHAT and FQNNGV. For the CDR3, the DNA is TGTGCCAGCAGCCAGACAGGGTGGTCTGAAGCTTTCTTT. It encodes CASSQTGWSEAFF.

V gene TRBV7-3 combines with J gene TRBJ1-2; TRBD1 matches 8 bases. Germline CDR1 is SGHTA and CDR2 is FQGTGA. V lost 3 bases to trimming and J lost 7 bases; unmatched junction nucleotides: 10. The length of the CDR3 is 15 residues. This CDR3 is CASSLNRGTETGYTF. The CDR3 DNA sequence: TGTGCCAGCAGCTTGAACAGGGGGACCGAAACTGGCTACACCTTC. Full variable domain (remainder filled in from reference TRBV7-3 and TRBJ1-2): GAGVSQTPSNKVTEKGKYVELRCDPISGHTALYWYRQSLGQGPEFLIYFQGTGAADDSGLPNDRFFAVRPEGSVSTLKIQRTERGDSAVYLCASSLNRGTETGYTFGSGTRLTVV.

The rearrangement uses TRBV27 and TRBJ2-5, with TRBD1 as a possible D gene (5 bases). Trimming removed 2 bases from V and 1 base from J, with 14 bases in between. Germline V gives CDR1 MNHEY, CDR2 SMNVEV (reference sequence). The CDR3 is 16 amino acids. CDR3 sequence (DNA): TGTGCCAGCAGTTTAACCTGGGGCAGGTCCCAAGAGACCCAGTACTTC. This translates into CASSLTWGRSQETQYF.

This clone was recorded once. The chain employs TRBV4-1 and TRBJ2-1; 7 bases match TRBD2. The germline gives CDR1 MGHRA, CDR2 YSYEKL. Germline trimming cut 1 base from V and 2 bases from J; bases unmatched to any gene: 5. CDR3 length: 16 amino acids. CDR3 in DNA: TGCGCCAGCAGCCAAGGGCTAGCGGACGCCTACAATGAGCAGTTCTTC. Translating it yields CASSQGLADAYNEQFF.

The gene calls are TRBV14 and TRBJ1-4; no clear D. This CDR3 spans 13 amino acids. Germline V gene lookup returns CDR1 SGHDN and CDR2 FVKESK. Trimming removed 5 bases from V and 5 bases from J, with 9 bases in between. The CDR3 DNA reads TGTGCCAGCAGCTCGGGAGGAAATGAAAAACTGTTTTTT. Protein product: CASSSGGNEKLFF.

The table lists this clone with a count of one. The chain employs TRBV7-2 and TRBJ2-7; 9 nucleotides agree with TRBD1. Germline V gene lookup returns CDR1 SGHTA and CDR2 FQGNSA. The CDR3 contains 13 residues. V was pared by 3 bases and J by 6 bases, with 3 bases of the junction left unmatched. The CDR3 sequence is CASSFGQGSEQYF. The CDR3 DNA follows: TGTGCCAGCAGCTTCGGACAGGGGAGCGAGCAGTACTTC.

This CDR3 is CASSLEGSPLHF. CDR3 coding DNA: TGTGCCAGCAGTTTAGAGGGGTCACCCCTCCACTTT. V and J are TRBV12-3 or TRBV12-4 and TRBJ1-6; possibly TRBD1 for D (5 bases). The CDR3 contains 12 residues. V lost 1 base, J lost 10 bases, and 5 bases lay in between.

This chain uses TRBV23-1 with TRBJ1-4, with D uncertain. TRBV23-1 is an ORF, with its function uncertain. V lost 0 bases, J lost 8 bases, and 10 bases lay in between. This CDR3 comprises 14 residues. The CDR3 protein is CASSQSVGGEKLFF. CDR3 in DNA: TGCGCCAGCAGTCAATCCGTGGGAGGCGAAAAACTGTTTTTT.

This clone was seen only once. This same CDR3 is encoded by further DNA sequences in the sample. The rearrangement links TRBV7-9 to TRBJ2-3; D is unresolved. Trimming cost V 1 base and J 3 bases, with 5 bases left between them. The CDR3 extends over 13 amino acids. Germline loops: CDR1 SEHNR, CDR2 FQNEAQ (reference sequence). CDR3 sequence: CASSLGGTDTQYF. The CDR3 DNA follows: TGTGCCAGCAGCTTAGGAGGAACAGATACGCAGTATTTT.

The CDR3 is CASNSDTEAFF. The CDR3 bases are TGTGCCAGCAATTCAGACACTGAAGCTTTCTTT. This chain joins TRBV3-1 (or the pseudogene TRBV3-2) and TRBJ1-1; D not certain. The CDR3 sequence is 11 residues long. Germline V CDR1 and CDR2: LGHDT, YNNKEL (reference sequence). V lost 7 bases to trimming and J lost 3 bases, with 6 bases between them.